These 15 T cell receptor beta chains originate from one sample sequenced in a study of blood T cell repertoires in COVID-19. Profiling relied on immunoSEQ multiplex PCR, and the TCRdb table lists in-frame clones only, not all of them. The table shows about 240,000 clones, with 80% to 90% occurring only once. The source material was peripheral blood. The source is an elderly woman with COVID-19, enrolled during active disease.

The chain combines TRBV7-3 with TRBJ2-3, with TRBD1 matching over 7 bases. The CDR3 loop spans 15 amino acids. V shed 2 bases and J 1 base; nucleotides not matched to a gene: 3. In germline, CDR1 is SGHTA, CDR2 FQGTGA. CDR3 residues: CASSLDRAGTDTQYF. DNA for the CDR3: TGTGCCAGCAGCTTAGACAGGGCGGGCACAGATACGCAGTATTTT. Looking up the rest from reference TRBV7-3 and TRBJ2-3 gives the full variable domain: GAGVSQTPSNKVTEKGKYVELRCDPISGHTALYWYRQSLGQGPEFLIYFQGTGAADDSGLPNDRFFAVRPEGSVSTLKIQRTERGDSAVYLCASSLDRAGTDTQYFGPGTRLTVL.

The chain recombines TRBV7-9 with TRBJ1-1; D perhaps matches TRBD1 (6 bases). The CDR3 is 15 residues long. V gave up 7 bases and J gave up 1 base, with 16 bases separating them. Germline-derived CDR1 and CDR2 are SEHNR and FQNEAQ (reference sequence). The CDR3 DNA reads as TGTGCCAGCACCCCTTGGGGGCGTCGGAACACTGAAGCTTTCTTT. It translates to CASTPWGRRNTEAFF. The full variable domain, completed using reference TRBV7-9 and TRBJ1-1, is DTGVSQNPRHKITKRGQNVTFRCDPISEHNRLYWYRQTLGQGPEFLTYFQNEAQLEKSRLLSDRFSAERPKGSFSTLEIQRTEQGDSAMYLCASTPWGRRNTEAFFGQGTRLTVV.

The CDR3 DNA reads as TGTGCCAGCAGCCCGACAGGGAGGACAGGTGGCGGCAGATTAGGACCCTATGGCTACACCTTC. Its protein product is CASSPTGRTGGGRLGPYGYTF. This chain joins TRBV4-2 and TRBJ1-2; TRBD1 matches at 7 bases. Germline lookup yields CDR1 LGHNA and CDR2 YNFKEQ. The CDR3 totals 21 residues. The trim removed 4 bases at V and 4 bases at J, leaving 27 bases unmatched.

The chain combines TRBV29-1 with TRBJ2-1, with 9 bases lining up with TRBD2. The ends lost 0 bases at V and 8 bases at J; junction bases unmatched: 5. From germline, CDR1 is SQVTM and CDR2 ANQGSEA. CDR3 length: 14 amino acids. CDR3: CSVEEWTSEDEQFF. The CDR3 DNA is TGCAGCGTTGAAGAGTGGACTAGCGAGGATGAGCAGTTCTTC.

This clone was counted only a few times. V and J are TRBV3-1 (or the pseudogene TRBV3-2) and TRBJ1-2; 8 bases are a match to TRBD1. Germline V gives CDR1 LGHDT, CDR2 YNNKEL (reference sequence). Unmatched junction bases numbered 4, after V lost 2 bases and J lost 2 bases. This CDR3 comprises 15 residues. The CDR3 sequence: CASSQWGDRNYGYTF. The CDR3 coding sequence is TGTGCCAGCAGCCAATGGGGGGACAGGAACTATGGCTACACCTTC.

CDR3 sequence (DNA): TGTGCCAGTAGTTCCCGGGACAGGGGTTCGGCTTTCTTT. Translated: CASSSRDRGSAFF. V and J are TRBV19 and TRBJ1-1, with TRBD1 identical over 10 bases. This CDR3 comprises 13 residues. J gave up 11 bases and V 5 bases, and 8 bases lay outside the gene matches. Germline V gene lookup returns CDR1 LNHDA and CDR2 SQIVND (reference sequence).

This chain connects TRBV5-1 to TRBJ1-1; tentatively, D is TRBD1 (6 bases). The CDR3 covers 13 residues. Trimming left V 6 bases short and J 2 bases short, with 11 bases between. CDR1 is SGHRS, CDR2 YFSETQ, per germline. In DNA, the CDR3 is TGCGCCAGCACCGGGACACTTAACACTGAAGCTTTCTTT. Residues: CASTGTLNTEAFF.

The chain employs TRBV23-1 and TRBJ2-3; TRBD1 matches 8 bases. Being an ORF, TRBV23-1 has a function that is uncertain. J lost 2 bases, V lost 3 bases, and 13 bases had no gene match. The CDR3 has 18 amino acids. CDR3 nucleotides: TGCGCCAGCAGTCACCTCCTTGTTGGACAGGGCACCACAGATACGCAGTATTTT. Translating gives CASSHLLVGQGTTDTQYF.

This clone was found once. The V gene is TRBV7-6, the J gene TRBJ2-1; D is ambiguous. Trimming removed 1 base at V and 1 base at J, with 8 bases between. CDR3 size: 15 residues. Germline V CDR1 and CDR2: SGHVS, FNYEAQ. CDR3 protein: CASSLVARSYNEQFF. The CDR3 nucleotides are TGTGCCAGCAGCTTAGTCGCCAGGTCCTACAATGAGCAGTTCTTC.

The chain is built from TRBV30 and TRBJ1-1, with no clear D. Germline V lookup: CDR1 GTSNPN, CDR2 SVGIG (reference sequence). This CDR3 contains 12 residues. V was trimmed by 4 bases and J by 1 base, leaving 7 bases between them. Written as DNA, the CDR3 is TGTGCCTGGACCCCTCGGAACACTGAAGCTTTCTTT. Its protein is CAWTPRNTEAFF.

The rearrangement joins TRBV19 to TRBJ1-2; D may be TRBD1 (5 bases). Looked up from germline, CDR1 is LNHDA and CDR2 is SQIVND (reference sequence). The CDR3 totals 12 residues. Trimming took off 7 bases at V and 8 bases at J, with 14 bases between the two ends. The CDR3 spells CASKMQGRGYTF. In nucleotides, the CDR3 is TGTGCCAGTAAGATGCAGGGAAGAGGCTACACCTTC.

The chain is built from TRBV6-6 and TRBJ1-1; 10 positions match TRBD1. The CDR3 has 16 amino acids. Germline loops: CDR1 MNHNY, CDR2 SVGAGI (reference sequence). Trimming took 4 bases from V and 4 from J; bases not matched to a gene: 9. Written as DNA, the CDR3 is TGTGCCAGCAGTTCCGGGACAGGGGCCTCTTCCACTGAAGCTTTCTTT. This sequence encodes CASSSGTGASSTEAFF.

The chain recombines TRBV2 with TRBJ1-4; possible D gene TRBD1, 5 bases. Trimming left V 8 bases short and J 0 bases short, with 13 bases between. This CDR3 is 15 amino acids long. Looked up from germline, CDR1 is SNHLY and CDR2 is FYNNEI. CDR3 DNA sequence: TGTGCCAGCCATAACAGGTTCTCAACTAATGAAAAACTGTTTTTT. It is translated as CASHNRFSTNEKLFF.

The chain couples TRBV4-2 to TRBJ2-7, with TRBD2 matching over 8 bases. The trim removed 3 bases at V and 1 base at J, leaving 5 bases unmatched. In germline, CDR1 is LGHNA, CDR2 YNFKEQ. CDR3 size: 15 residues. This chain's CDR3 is CASSQFTSGSYEQYF. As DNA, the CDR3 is TGTGCCAGCAGCCAGTTCACTAGCGGTTCCTACGAGCAGTACTTC.

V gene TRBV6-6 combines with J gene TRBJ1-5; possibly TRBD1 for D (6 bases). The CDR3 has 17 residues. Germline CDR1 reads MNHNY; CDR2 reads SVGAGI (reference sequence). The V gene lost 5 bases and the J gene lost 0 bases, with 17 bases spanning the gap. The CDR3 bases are TGTGCCAGCAGTCTGGGACACCGAACCAATAGCAATCAGCCCCAGCATTTT. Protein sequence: CASSLGHRTNSNQPQHF.